Below are 12 T cell receptor beta chains sequenced from a single sample in a study of control samples from healthy donors and cancer patients. Measured with immunoSEQ multiplex PCR; TCRdb has only the in-frame clones, and not every one. The data contain about 220,000 clones, around 94% of them singletons. Material for sequencing was blood. The receptors originated from a middle-aged man in good health.

The gene calls are TRBV3-1 (or the pseudogene TRBV3-2) and TRBJ2-5, with D possibly TRBD1 on 8 matching bases. Germline V CDR1 and CDR2: LGHDT, YNNKEL (reference sequence). The CDR3 extends over 14 amino acids. Trimming removed 1 base at V and 9 bases at J, with 15 bases between. CDR3 in amino acids: CASSQVTGGGPQYF. The DNA for the CDR3 is TGTGCCAGCAGCCAAGTAACAGGGGGGGGTCCCCAGTACTTC.

Points on this clone: Other DNA sequences in this sample translate to the same CDR3. The V gene is TRBV5-1, the J gene TRBJ1-3; D gene ambiguous. This CDR3 is 14 amino acids long. V was trimmed by 0 bases and J by 0 bases, leaving 4 bases between them. Per the germline V gene, CDR1 is SGHRS and CDR2 is YFSETQ. The CDR3 DNA follows: TGCGCCAGCAGCTTGGACGGCTCTGGAAACACCATATATTTT. Translating gives CASSLDGSGNTIYF.

The chain uses TRBV7-3 and TRBJ2-5; D remains ambiguous. This CDR3 contains 13 residues. V shed 5 bases and J shed 4 bases, with 11 bases lying between them. Germline CDR1 is SGHTA and CDR2 is FQGTGA. CDR3 nucleotides: TGTGCCAGCAGCAGGGTTTTGGGAGAGACCCAGTACTTC. Translating gives CASSRVLGETQYF.

The V call is TRBV12-3 or TRBV12-4, the J call TRBJ2-2; D not resolved. The CDR3 sequence is 13 residues long. The V gene lost 7 bases and the J gene lost 5 bases, with 11 bases spanning the gap. The chain's CDR3 is CASTLLKTGELFF. The CDR3 bases are TGTGCCAGCACCCTCCTCAAAACCGGGGAGCTGTTTTTT.

The V call is TRBV11-2, the J call TRBJ2-5, with D unresolved. This CDR3 has 14 residues. V gave up 3 bases and J gave up 2 bases, with 10 bases separating them. CDR1 and CDR2 from the germline V gene are SGHAT and FQNNGV. CDR3 in amino acids: CASSFGRKQETQYF. DNA for the CDR3: TGTGCCAGCAGCTTTGGACGGAAACAAGAGACCCAGTACTTC.

V gene TRBV4-3 combines with J gene TRBJ2-3; D could derive from TRBD1 or TRBD2 (5 bases each). V was clipped by 4 bases and J by 1 base, with 12 bases between them. The CDR3 sequence is 15 residues long. The germline gives CDR1 LGHNA, CDR2 YSLEER. The CDR3 loop is CASSPLGVRTDTQYF. The CDR3 DNA sequence: TGCGCCAGCAGCCCACTGGGGGTACGCACAGATACGCAGTATTTT.

CDR3 residues: CASSQDLGGVSYNEQFF. CDR3 nucleotides: TGCGCCAGCAGCCAAGACCTAGGGGGTGTGTCCTACAATGAGCAGTTCTTC. The V and J genes are TRBV4-3 and TRBJ2-1; possibly TRBD1 for D (6 bases). The CDR3 contains 17 residues. V lost 0 bases and J 1 base, leaving 13 bases between the germline ends. CDR1 is LGHNA and CDR2 is YSLEER in the germline V gene.

J is TRBJ1-4 and V is TRBV5-6; D is perhaps TRBD1 (6 bases). CDR1 and CDR2 from the germline V gene are SGHDT and YYEEEE. The V end was cut by 4 bases, the J end by 8 bases, with 15 bases between. The CDR3 has 14 residues. The DNA for the CDR3 is TGTGCCAGCAGCCGTTTCGAAACAGGGGAAAAACTGTTTTTT. It is translated as CASSRFETGEKLFF.

The J gene is TRBJ2-7, the V gene TRBV5-4; 7 bases are shared with TRBD1. With 0 bases clipped from V and 3 bases from J, the junction kept 3 bases outside the gene matches. Germline V gene lookup returns CDR1 SGHNT and CDR2 YYREEE (reference sequence). The CDR3 runs 14 residues. The CDR3 is CASSLDRGGYEQYF. The CDR3 DNA reads as TGTGCCAGCAGCTTGGACAGGGGCGGCTACGAGCAGTACTTC.

This chain links TRBV2 with TRBJ2-7, with D possibly matching TRBD1 (6 bases). Germline V gene lookup returns CDR1 SNHLY and CDR2 FYNNEI. Trimming removed 0 bases at V and 6 bases at J, with 21 bases between. This CDR3 is built from 17 residues. Here the CDR3 DNA reads TGTGCCAGCAGTGAAGCGGAGGTGTCAGGGGATGGGTTCGAGCAGTACGTC. Translated: CASSEAEVSGDGFEQYV.

The chain joins TRBV4-1 to TRBJ1-3; D possibly corresponds to TRBD1 (5 bases). The CDR3 loop spans 15 amino acids. The germline CDR1 and CDR2 sequences are MGHRA and YSYEKL. Trimming removed 4 bases from V and 5 bases from J, with 15 bases in between. CDR3 residues: CASSPVGGMRNTIYF. In nucleotides, the CDR3 is TGCGCCAGCAGCCCGGTGGGGGGGATGCGAAACACCATATATTTT.

In its sample, this clone was seen once. CDR3 nucleotide sequence: TGTGCCAGCTCACCTGTGGGGGGGGGCGCGGATCAGCCCCAGCATTTT. Translated: CASSPVGGGADQPQHF. V is TRBV18 and J is TRBJ1-5; D is perhaps TRBD1 (6 bases). There are 16 residues in the CDR3. The germline V gene has CDR1 KGHSH and CDR2 LQKENI. V was clipped by 3 bases and J by 5 bases, with 17 bases between them.